The present entry profiles one TCR beta chain with its context. Its antigen is not identified. The read finishes 3 residues shy of the CDR3 end, and the germline J gene is used to complete it. Produced via immunoSEQ multiplex PCR; TCRdb's table is partial and in-frame only. This sample's table has about 11,000 clones. This specimen comes from a study of Tregs in tolerant kidney transplant recipients. General study findings and limits: Tregs expanded with activated donor B cells seemed most donor-specific. Donor-specific Treg expansion exceeded global Treg expansion in tolerant patients, suggesting antigen drive. Some patients' samples used different primers over time, so nucleotide sequences weren't comparable.

CDR3 length: 17 residues. The germline V gene encodes CDR1 ENHRY and CDR2 SYGVKD. The trim removed 2 bases at V and 4 bases at J, leaving 12 bases unmatched. The nonmyeloablative bone marrow transplants came from related graft donors, with transient mixed chimerism. Thawed PBMCs were FACS-sorted into unstimulated CD4+CD25+CD127- regulatory T cells, CD4+CD25- non-regulatory cells, CD4 and CD8 cells. The chain combines TRBV10-3 with TRBJ2-5; TRBD2 aligns across 8 bases. Sequencing used CD8+ T cells from blood (PBMCs), obtained 24 months after the transplant. This clonotype originated in a human patient who received a combined kidney and bone marrow transplant. The graft donor may have contributed some T cells. The CDR3 here is CAISETGGPKVGETQYF. CDR3 DNA (partial): TGTGCCATCAGTGAGACGGGGGGGCCCAAAGTCGGAGAGACC.